This TCR beta chain stems from a study of OX40 agonist ivuxolimab in advanced cancers. Overall study findings and caveats: Some nonresponders likewise displayed low normalized T-cell clonal expansion. CD4+ T cells averaged fewer expanded clones than CD8+ T cells.

A remark on this clone: The antigen remains unidentified.

The assay was immunoSEQ multiplex PCR, and TCRdb's table has in-frame clones only and misses some. The sample shows about 130,000 clones, 85% to 95% of them seen only once. V gave up 0 bases and J gave up 7 bases; unmatched junction bases: 6. The germline gives CDR1 MNHNS, CDR2 SASEGT. The CDR3 is made up of 15 amino acids. Sequencing was performed on CD4+ or CD8+ T cells sorted from blood, taken in a trial of the OX40 agonist ivuxolimab. The receptor comes from an adult with an advanced solid tumor such as melanoma, head and neck, liver or kidney cancer. The V and J genes are TRBV6-1 and TRBJ2-1; the match to TRBD1 covers 7 bases. CDR3 nucleotide sequence: TGTGCCAGCAGTGAAGCGGGACAGAAACGAAATGAGCAGTTCTTC. This encodes CASSEAGQKRNEQFF.